The 29 T cell receptor beta chains given below trace back to one sample, sequenced in a study of vaccination and CD4 T cells after COVID-19. Cultured CD4+ T cell DNA was sequenced using the Oncomine TCR Beta short-read assay. One entry per CDR3 protein, called by TCRdb with MiXCR from the PCR reads. This sample has about 13,000 distinct CDR3 sequences, with 56% found just once. Regarding treatment: approximately nine-day PBMC culture with coronavirus spike peptide pools or control peptides (ViraFEST assay). Which antigens these TCRs recognize remains unknown. Sequenced sample: CD4+ T cells from blood, cultured in vitro. The source is a human donor who had recovered from COVID-19.

The sample holds a few counts of this clonotype. The chain combines TRBV20-1 with TRBJ1-5; D is undetermined. V lost 0 bases, J lost 1 base, and 10 bases lay in between. Germline V lookup: CDR1 DFQATT, CDR2 SNEGSKA (reference sequence). This CDR3 region has 15 residues. The CDR3 DNA reads TGCAGTGCTAGAGACATCTCGGGGAGCAATCAGCCCCAGCATTTT. It encodes CSARDISGSNQPQHF.

This chain joins TRBV6-1 and TRBJ2-1; 9 bases line up with TRBD1. In germline, CDR1 is MNHNS, CDR2 SASEGT. V lost 2 bases and J lost 8; bases outside the gene matches: 1. The CDR3 consists of 13 residues. The CDR3 sequence: CASSETGGYEQFF. CDR3 nucleotide sequence: TGTGCCAGCAGTGAAACAGGGGGCTATGAGCAGTTCTTC.

This clonotype has only a few counts. This chain joins TRBV7-3 and TRBJ1-2; TRBD1 agrees at 7 bases. V gave up 5 bases and J gave up 7 bases; unmatched junction bases: 10. The germline V gene has CDR1 SGHTA and CDR2 FQGTGA. The CDR3 covers 14 residues. The DNA for the CDR3 is TGTGCCAGCAGCCCCTCGACAGGGACCAGTGGCTACACCTTC. This translates into CASSPSTGTSGYTF.

The chain couples TRBV7-8 to TRBJ1-1, with a weak D call TRBD1 (6 bases). V lost 2 bases and J 6 bases, leaving 7 bases between the germline ends. From germline, CDR1 is SGHVS and CDR2 FQNEAQ. This CDR3 is built from 12 residues. CDR3 DNA sequence: TGTGCCAGCAGCTTAAGGACAGCTGAAGCTTTCTTT. Protein product: CASSLRTAEAFF.

The chain joins TRBV21-1 to TRBJ2-7; the table's D call, TRBD2, was not checked against the DNA. TRBV21-1 is assigned pseudogene status. The CDR3 sequence is 16 residues long. CDR3 nucleotide sequence: TGTGCCAGCGGGCCCAGACGGACTAGCGGACCTCACGAGCAGTACTTC. Translating it yields CASGPRRTSGPHEQYF.

V gene TRBV5-1 combines with J gene TRBJ2-2; TRBD2 agrees at 7 bases. V lost 4 bases to trimming and J lost 2 bases; unmatched junction nucleotides: 2. The V gene's germline CDR1 is SGHRS and CDR2 YFSETQ. CDR3 length: 14 residues. The CDR3 here is CASSGEGNTGELFF. The CDR3 nucleotides are TGCGCCAGCAGCGGGGAGGGTAACACCGGGGAGCTGTTTTTT.

The chain recombines TRBV3-1 with TRBJ2-2, with 11 bases identical to TRBD1. This CDR3 has 16 amino acids. Germline V gives CDR1 LGHDT, CDR2 YNNKEL (reference sequence). The trim removed 4 bases at V and 4 bases at J, leaving 5 bases unmatched. This chain's CDR3 is CASSRPGQGVTGELFF. Here the CDR3 DNA reads TGTGCCAGCAGCCGACCGGGACAGGGGGTCACCGGGGAGCTGTTTTTT. Supplemented by reference TRBV3-1 and TRBJ2-2, the full variable domain reads DTAVSQTPKYLVTQMGNDKSIKCEQNLGHDTMYWYKQDSKKFLKIMFSYNNKELIINETVPNRFSPKSPDKAHLNLHINSLELGDSAVYFCASSRPGQGVTGELFFGEGSRLTVL.

This clonotype was counted only a few times. This chain links TRBV7-2 with TRBJ2-1; D is possibly TRBD1 (7 bases). The V and J ends lost 1 base and 8 bases respectively, with 15 bases between them. Looked up from germline, CDR1 is SGHTA and CDR2 is FQGNSA. The CDR3 runs to 15 residues. For the CDR3, the DNA is TGTGCCAGCAGCTTAGAGGAGGGGGCAGACCATGAGCAGTTCTTC. Translating gives CASSLEEGADHEQFF.

In its sample, this clonotype was seen a few times. This chain joins TRBV3-1 and TRBJ2-7, with D possibly TRBD2 on 7 matching bases. V gave up 4 bases and J gave up 4 bases, with 20 bases separating them. This CDR3 spans 16 amino acids. From germline, CDR1 is LGHDT and CDR2 YNNKEL (reference sequence). CDR3 bases: TGTGCCAGCAGCCCGAATAGGGGGGGGGACTTGTACGAGCAGTACTTC. Translated: CASSPNRGGDLYEQYF.

This chain uses TRBV12-3 or TRBV12-4 with TRBJ1-6, with 7 bases that match TRBD1. The CDR3 contains 17 residues. The V and J ends lost 5 bases and 2 bases, in that order; junction bases with no gene match: 9. The CDR3 loop reads CASSTRGGAPYNSPLHF. CDR3 in DNA: TGTGCCAGCAGTACCAGGGGGGGGGCGCCCTATAATTCACCCCTCCACTTT.

This clonotype has a handful of counts. This chain connects TRBV18 to TRBJ1-5, with a tentative D call TRBD1 (5 bases). The CDR3 spans 14 residues. CDR1 and CDR2 from the germline V gene are KGHSH and LQKENI. The V end was cut by 6 bases, the J end by 4 bases, with 13 bases between. CDR3 region: CASSESQGNQPQHF. The CDR3 coding sequence is TGTGCCAGCTCGGAATCTCAGGGAAATCAGCCCCAGCATTTT.

The chain has TRBV27 and TRBJ1-6; no clear D. Trimming shortened V by 4 bases and J by 7 bases, and 8 bases separated the two germline ends. Germline V CDR1 and CDR2: MNHEY, SMNVEV (reference sequence). This CDR3 region has 13 residues. The CDR3 loop reads CASSSPGNSPLHF. CDR3 sequence (DNA): TGTGCCAGCAGTTCCCCTGGGAATTCACCCCTCCACTTT.

V and J are TRBV6-2 or TRBV6-3 and TRBJ2-7; 8 bases map to TRBD2. The CDR3 spans 14 residues. Looked up from germline, CDR1 is MNHEY and CDR2 is SVGEGT. J was trimmed by 0 bases and V by 7 bases; bases with no gene match: 5. CDR3 sequence: CASNPSGPSYEQYF. CDR3 bases: TGTGCCAGCAATCCTAGCGGGCCCTCCTACGAGCAGTACTTC.

The genes are TRBV7-2 and TRBJ1-2, with D uncertain. Germline CDR1 is SGHTA and CDR2 is FQGNSA. V shed 1 base and J shed 4 bases, with 13 bases lying between them. The CDR3 spans 15 residues. CDR3 in DNA: TGTGCCAGCAGCTTAGGAAGGGAGAGACTCTATGGCTACACCTTC. It encodes CASSLGRERLYGYTF.

The chain employs TRBV21-1 and TRBJ1-3. TRBV21-1 is marked as a pseudogene. The CDR3 runs to 11 residues. CDR3 bases: TGTGTCAGCAGCTGGGGTAACACCATATATTTT. Translated, it gives CVSSWGNTIYF.

This chain links TRBV7-8 with TRBJ1-5, with TRBD1 matching 11 bases. The CDR3 has 16 residues. V shed 1 base and J 6 bases; nucleotides not matched to a gene: 5. CDR1 and CDR2 from the germline V gene are SGHVS and FQNEAQ. This CDR3 reads CASSLGTGGVFQPQHF. The CDR3 DNA follows: TGTGCCAGCAGCTTAGGGACAGGGGGCGTATTTCAGCCCCAGCATTTT.

This clonotype was counted once. J is TRBJ2-7 and V is TRBV28, with TRBD2 matching over 7 bases. From germline, CDR1 is MDHEN and CDR2 SYDVKM. The length of the CDR3 is 13 residues. J was trimmed by 6 bases and V by 11 bases; bases with no gene match: 13. In DNA form, the CDR3 reads TGTGCCGCTGGGAGGGCCGCGTACGGCGAGCAGTACTTC. Amino acids: CAAGRAAYGEQYF.

The rearrangement joins TRBV6-1 to TRBJ2-6, with unresolved D. Between the trimmed V and J ends, which lost 8 bases and 0 bases, there was a span of 8 bases. The CDR3 extends over 14 amino acids. Looked up from germline, CDR1 is MNHNS and CDR2 is SASEGT. Here the CDR3 reads CASLRSSGANVLTF. In DNA, the CDR3 is TGTGCCAGCTTACGGAGCTCTGGGGCCAACGTCCTGACTTTC.

The chain has TRBV6-2 or TRBV6-3 and TRBJ1-5; 7 positions agree with TRBD1. V was pared by 8 bases and J by 2 bases, with 9 bases of the junction left unmatched. The germline V gene has CDR1 MNHEY and CDR2 SVGEGT. The CDR3 sequence is 15 residues long. CDR3 DNA sequence: TGTGCCAGCCGTTCTAGAGACAGGGGCAATCAGCCCCAGCATTTT. Its protein product is CASRSRDRGNQPQHF.

J is TRBJ2-2 and V is TRBV27, with a weak D call TRBD2 (8 bases). Germline CDR1 and CDR2: MNHEY and SMNVEV (reference sequence). This CDR3 has 17 residues. Trimming stripped 5 bases from V and 3 bases from J, with 19 bases between. The CDR3 protein is CASSRGRSGGYTGELFF. In DNA form, the CDR3 reads TGTGCCAGCAGTAGGGGGCGGAGCGGGGGTTACACCGGGGAGCTGTTTTTT.

The chain joins TRBV7-9 to TRBJ1-4; D remains unclear. There are 14 residues in the CDR3. CDR1 and CDR2 (germline): SEHNR, FQNEAQ (reference sequence). The V end lost 5 bases, the J end lost 0 bases, and 7 bases lay between the germline ends. DNA of the CDR3: TGTGCCAGCAGCCGTGGAGCAACTAATGAAAAACTGTTTTTT. This encodes CASSRGATNEKLFF. Drawing the rest from reference TRBV7-9 and TRBJ1-4, the complete variable domain is DTGVSQNPRHKITKRGQNVTFRCDPISEHNRLYWYRQTLGQGPEFLTYFQNEAQLEKSRLLSDRFSAERPKGSFSTLEIQRTEQGDSAMYLCASSRGATNEKLFFGSGTQLSVL.

V is TRBV7-9 and J is TRBJ2-1; TRBD1 aligns across 7 bases. The CDR3 extends over 12 amino acids. The trim removed 5 bases at V and 10 bases at J, leaving 5 bases unmatched. CDR1 SEHNR and CDR2 FQNEAQ come from the germline V gene (reference sequence). CDR3 residues: CASSPPGQEQFF. CDR3 in DNA: TGTGCCAGCAGCCCTCCGGGACAGGAGCAGTTCTTC. The full variable domain, its missing parts supplied by reference TRBV7-9 and TRBJ2-1, is DTGVSQNPRHKITKRGQNVTFRCDPISEHNRLYWYRQTLGQGPEFLTYFQNEAQLEKSRLLSDRFSAERPKGSFSTLEIQRTEQGDSAMYLCASSPPGQEQFFGPGTRLTVL.

This clonotype was found a few times. The V gene is TRBV19, the J gene TRBJ1-2, with D possibly TRBD1 on 5 matching bases. This CDR3 comprises 14 residues. V gave up 5 bases and J gave up 4 bases, with 14 bases separating them. Germline V gene data show CDR1 as LNHDA and CDR2 as SQIVND (reference sequence). The CDR3 is CASSLVGASYGYTF. DNA for the CDR3: TGTGCCAGTAGTCTAGTAGGGGCTTCCTATGGCTACACCTTC.

This clonotype has only a few counts. The rearrangement joins TRBV7-9 to TRBJ2-1; D is unresolved. CDR1 is SEHNR and CDR2 is FQNEAQ in the germline V gene (reference sequence). The CDR3 has 13 amino acids. Trimming cost V 2 bases and J 10 bases, with 12 bases left between them. In DNA form, the CDR3 reads TGTGCCAGCAGCTTACTCTCTGGTTACGAGCAGTTCTTC. Protein product: CASSLLSGYEQFF.

The V call is TRBV12-3 or TRBV12-4, the J call TRBJ1-1, with D possibly being TRBD1 (6 bases). The CDR3 length is 14 residues. The V end was cut by 3 bases, the J end by 5 bases, with 13 bases between. The CDR3 nucleotides read TGTGCCAGCAGTTTTGGGGGCCGAACGACTGAAGCTTTCTTT. Its protein is CASSFGGRTTEAFF.

This clonotype was counted once. The chain couples TRBV20-1 to TRBJ2-1; a possible D gene is TRBD2 (7 bases). Trimming cost V 4 bases and J 4 bases, with 14 bases left between them. This CDR3 spans 14 amino acids. Germline loops: CDR1 DFQATT, CDR2 SNEGSKA (reference sequence). The CDR3 DNA sequence: TGCAGTGCTAAGGGGGGGGAGGTTTACAATGAGCAGTTCTTC. It yields the protein CSAKGGEVYNEQFF.

The chain links TRBV7-9 to TRBJ1-5; D is perhaps TRBD1 (5 bases). The CDR3 spans 14 residues. The germline V and J ends were trimmed by 5 bases and 2 bases, with 10 bases remaining between them. The germline V gene encodes CDR1 SEHNR and CDR2 FQNEAQ (reference sequence). CDR3 sequence reads: CASSIQGGNQPQHF. In nucleotides, the CDR3 is TGTGCCAGCAGCATTCAGGGTGGCAATCAGCCCCAGCATTTT.

The chain couples TRBV6-1 to TRBJ1-1; 8 bases line up with TRBD1. The CDR3 consists of 14 residues. Germline loops: CDR1 MNHNS, CDR2 SASEGT. V lost 6 bases to trimming and J lost 7 bases; unmatched junction nucleotides: 10. In DNA form, the CDR3 reads TGTGCCAGCAGGAGGGACAGGTGGATAGGTGAAGCTTTCTTT. As protein: CASRRDRWIGEAFF.

The V gene is TRBV2, the J gene TRBJ2-7, with 7 nucleotides matching TRBD1. The CDR3 is 13 amino acids. CDR1 is SNHLY and CDR2 is FYNNEI in the germline V gene. With 4 bases clipped from V and 3 bases from J, the junction kept 3 bases outside the gene matches. The CDR3 nucleotides read TGTGCCAGCAGTGGCGCAGGGGGCTACGAGCAGTACTTC. Protein product: CASSGAGGYEQYF.